This T cell receptor (beta chain) appears in the sequencing data of a study of OX40 agonist ivuxolimab in advanced cancers. Study-level background: The costimulatory receptor OX40 (CD134) was targeted by ivuxolimab, a fully human IgG2 agonistic monoclonal antibody. The paper covers the monotherapy dose-escalation part of the phase I ivuxolimab trial, which included N of about 50 patients. Of the 50 or so patients in dose escalation, 19 had hepatocellular carcinoma, about 15 had melanoma, 9 had renal cell carcinoma and 9 had head and neck cancer. The dose-escalation cohort was about 86% male with a mean age of 60 years, ranging from about 20 to 80. Intravenous ivuxolimab was administered to patients every 2 weeks at six dose levels: 0.01, 0.1, 0.3, 1.5, 3 and 10 mg/kg. The purpose of peripheral TCRbeta sequencing was to test whether ivuxolimab changed TCR sequence diversity and led to clonal T-cell expansion. Partial responses occurred in three dose-escalation patients: two with cutaneous melanoma and one with hepatocellular carcinoma. Prior anti-PD-1, anti-PD-L1 or anti-CTLA-4 therapy was permitted, and about 40% of dose-escalation patients had received checkpoint inhibitors. Paper-wide results and their limitations: At doses of 0.1 to 3.0 mg/kg, clonal expansion of both CD4+ and CD8+ blood T cells was observed from baseline to week 6. On average, CD8+ T cells showed more expanded clones than CD4+ T cells after ivuxolimab. The antigen specificity of the peripheral T cells that underwent clonal expansion was not determined. In the 0.1-3.0 mg/kg groups, partial responders were among the patients with the lowest normalized peripheral clonal expansion, particularly in CD8+ T cells. Low levels of normalized T-cell clonal expansion were also seen in some patients who did not respond.

As regards this clone: Its antigen is unknown. No base qualities exist here, and no much larger clone lies one base off it.

CDR1 is given as SGDLS and CDR2 as YYNGEE, both from the germline V gene. At the junction V is shortened by 4 bases and J by 2 bases; bases outside the gene matches: 10. Reading from cysteine to phenylalanine, the CDR3 counts 16 amino acids. Only the CDR3 DNA stays, 48 bases, in frame from base 1. For sequencing of the TCRbeta CDR3 region, genomic DNA was extracted from the sorted cells. TCRbeta CDR3 regions were sequenced using the immunoSEQ Assay. Entries here come from immuneACCESS through TCRdb and include only in-frame sequences with V and J called. Some clones fail to appear in such tables; in the studies checked, an unresolved V gene covers under half of the shortfall, and the cause of the remainder is unknown. The sample table contains 26,000 or so clones; only one count was recorded for roughly 86% of them. Roughly 22% of the sample lies in the top ten. The trial excluded patients who had a history of autoimmune disease or who were on systemic immunosuppression. In every dose cohort, peripheral blood was drawn for TCR sequencing at baseline, cycle 4 day 1, and cycle 7 day 1. Samples were obtained from an open-label, multicenter, first-in-human phase I dose-escalation trial of ivuxolimab. Adults with locally advanced or metastatic melanoma, renal cell carcinoma, hepatocellular carcinoma or head and neck squamous cell carcinoma were enrolled in the trial. Before TCR sequencing, CD4+ and CD8+ T cells were separately sorted from peripheral blood.

The specimen comprised CD4+ or CD8+ T cells sorted from blood, sampled in a trial of the OX40 agonist ivuxolimab. The chain joins TRBV9 to TRBJ2-5, and 8 bases in between align with TRBD2. This TCR was recovered from an adult with an advanced solid tumor such as melanoma, head and neck, liver or kidney cancer. The CDR3 in this case is CASSPHQGLGQETQYF. The nucleotide sequence is given as TGTGCCAGCAGCCCACACCAGGGACTAGGGCAAGAGACCCAGTACTTC. Here the CDR3 is joined to the reference TRBV9 and TRBJ2-5 genes, and the full variable domain is: DSGVTQTPKHLITATGQRVTLRCSPRSGDLSVYWYQQSLDQGLQFLIQYYNGEERAKGNILERFSAQQFPDLHSELNLSSLELGDSALYFCASSPHQGLGQETQYFGPGTRLLVL.